The clone carrying this T cell receptor beta chain was seen a handful of times. This specimen comes from a study of early T cells in non-severe SARS-CoV-2 infection. In the study overall: It was bulk RNA from unsorted whole blood that was sequenced, and the chains were unpaired.

The TCR library protocol was used to attach unique molecular identifiers. These identifiers were attached to individual cDNA molecules. TCRdb recomputed calls from the 5' RACE reads with MiXCR, one row per CDR3 protein. The repertoire includes about 53,000 distinct CDR3 sequences, 12% of them detected once, and about 2.5% sits in the top ten. V lost 0 bases and J lost 1; bases outside the gene matches: 10. Germline values: CDR1 LGHNA, CDR2 YSLEER. The CDR3 is 18 amino acids. The V call is TRBV4-3, the J call TRBJ1-1, with 8 bases aligning to TRBD1. The sequencing here drew on whole blood, taken at baseline. The TCR comes from an adult who was a healthcare worker with PCR-confirmed SARS-CoV-2 infection or an uninfected control (not recorded which). The CDR3 reads CASSQDNLQGAPNTEAFF. In DNA, the CDR3 is TGCGCCAGCAGCCAAGATAATCTTCAGGGGGCTCCGAACACTGAAGCTTTCTTT.